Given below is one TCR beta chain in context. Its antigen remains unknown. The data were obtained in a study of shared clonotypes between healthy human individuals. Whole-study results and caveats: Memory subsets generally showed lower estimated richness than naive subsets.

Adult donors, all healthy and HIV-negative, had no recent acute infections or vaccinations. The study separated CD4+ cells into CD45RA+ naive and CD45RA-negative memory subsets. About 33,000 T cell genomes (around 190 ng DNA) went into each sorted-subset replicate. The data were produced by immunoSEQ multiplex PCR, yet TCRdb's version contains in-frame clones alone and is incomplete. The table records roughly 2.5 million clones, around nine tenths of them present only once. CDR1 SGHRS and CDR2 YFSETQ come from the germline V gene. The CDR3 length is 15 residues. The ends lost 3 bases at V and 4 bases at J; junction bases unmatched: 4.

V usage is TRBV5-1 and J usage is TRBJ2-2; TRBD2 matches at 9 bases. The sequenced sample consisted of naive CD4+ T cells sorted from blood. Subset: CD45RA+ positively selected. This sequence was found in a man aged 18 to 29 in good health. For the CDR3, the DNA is TGCGCCAGCAGCTCAGCTAGCGGGACCACCGGGGAGCTGTTTTTT. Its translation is CASSSASGTTGELFF.